This T cell receptor (beta chain) was captured by sequencing in a study of T-cell memory formation after mild COVID-19. Findings and caveats of the study: CD4+ contracting clones were found mainly in CM and EM, and CD8+ ones in EMRA.

TCRdb fed the 5' RACE reads into MiXCR, producing one record per CDR3 protein. The repertoire includes 100,000 to 150,000 distinct CDR3 sequences, 5% to 6.5% of them detected once, and approximately 2% sits in the top ten. Many counts were recorded for this clonotype. Antigen unknown. The length of the CDR3 is 13 residues. Germline V gives CDR1 SGHTA, CDR2 FQGTGA. V gave up 5 bases and J gave up 5 bases, with 12 bases separating them. The V gene is TRBV7-3, the J gene TRBJ1-1; possibly TRBD1 for D (6 bases). This TCR derives from an adult woman who had mild COVID-19 (a few samples of this study predate the infection). Cell type and time point are not known. The sequenced material came from PBMCs or a T cell subset sorted from them (not recorded which). The CDR3 DNA is TGTGCCAGCAGCATCCGTCAGGGGACTGAAGCTTTCTTT. As protein: CASSIRQGTEAFF.